This T cell receptor beta chain was retrieved from a study of cytomegalovirus exposure and HLA in healthy donors. With respect to this clone: Its antigen remains unidentified.

The CDR3 runs to 17 residues. In germline, CDR1 is SGHTA, CDR2 FQGNSA. With 5 bases clipped from V and 4 bases from J, the junction kept 9 bases outside the gene matches. The PCR made use of 60 Vbeta and 13 Jbeta primers. The method was immunoSEQ multiplex PCR; TCRdb's version includes in-frame clones alone and lacks a portion of them. Of under 110,000 clones listed, 80% to 90% are singletons. Points from the study as a whole: Rates of TCR association differed by HLA locus in a later analysis, with DRB1 highest and HLA-C lowest. Donors belonging to an Asian-associated ancestry cluster reportedly showed fewer N-insertions in productive TCRs than the roughly 680-donor mean, according to what a later analysis found. Both high specificity and high sensitivity reportedly marked the classifier's diagnosis of cytomegalovirus status.

Though nominally healthy at sampling, donors likely had unrecorded immune exposures. The receptor's source is a man in his fifties in good health and CMV-seronegative. The chain has TRBV7-2 and TRBJ2-1, with TRBD2 identical over 12 bases. The specimen was PBMCs. The CDR3 DNA sequence: TGTGCCAGCAGCCGCCGGGCTAGCGGGGGGGGTTACAATGAGCAGTTCTTC. Protein sequence: CASSRRASGGGYNEQFF.